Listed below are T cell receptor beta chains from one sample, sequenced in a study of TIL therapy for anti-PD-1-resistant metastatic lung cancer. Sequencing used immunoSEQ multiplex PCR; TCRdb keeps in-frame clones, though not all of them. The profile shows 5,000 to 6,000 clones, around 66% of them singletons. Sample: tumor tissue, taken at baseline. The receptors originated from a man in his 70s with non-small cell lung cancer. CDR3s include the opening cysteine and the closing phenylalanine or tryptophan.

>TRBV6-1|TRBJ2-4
CASSEAAHQIQYF
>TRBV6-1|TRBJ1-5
CASNRLDQPQHF
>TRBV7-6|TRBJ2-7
CASSLLAGVYEQYF
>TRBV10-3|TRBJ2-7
CAISEGALSYEQYF
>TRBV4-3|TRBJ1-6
CASSQDAGGNSPLHF
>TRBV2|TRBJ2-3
CASSPRQGGTDTQYF
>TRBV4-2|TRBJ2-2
CASSQDYSPNTGELFF
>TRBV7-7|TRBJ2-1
CASSQGLAGAGEQFF
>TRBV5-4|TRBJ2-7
CASSETGGGYLDEQYF
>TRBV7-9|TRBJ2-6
CASSLDTFSGANVLTF
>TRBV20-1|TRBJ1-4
CSAEQGEKLFF
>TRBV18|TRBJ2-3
CASRPGTSGPGEDTQYF
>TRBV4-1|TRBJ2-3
CASSQDRVTDTQYF
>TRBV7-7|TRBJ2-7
CASSLGRAYEQYF
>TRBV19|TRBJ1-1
CASSIRGRRELTEAFF
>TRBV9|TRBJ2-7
CASSVEEGATYEQYF
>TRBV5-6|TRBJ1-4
CASAYWGASEKLFF
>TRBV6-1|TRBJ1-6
CASSSRQGNISPLHF
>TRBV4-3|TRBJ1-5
CASSQDASDNQPQHF
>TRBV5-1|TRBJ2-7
CASSLVRNYEQYF
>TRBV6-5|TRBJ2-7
CASRDTGWNDYEQYF
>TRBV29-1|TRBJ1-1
CSVGSQSNTEAFF